This T cell receptor (beta chain) was retrieved from a study of cytomegalovirus exposure and HLA in healthy donors. About this clone itself: Its target is not known.

This PCR relied on a set of 60 Vbeta primers and 13 Jbeta primers. Assay used: immunoSEQ multiplex PCR; TCRdb lists only in-frame clones, some missing. The table lists 95,000 to 150,000 clones, around 66% of them singletons. The study's findings and limits: In vitro confirmation showed a few CMV-associated chains to be CMV antigen specific.

The clonotype originates from a woman between 40 and 50 years old in good health and CMV-seropositive. Material: PBMCs.

The CDR3 nucleotides are TGTGCCAGCAGCTTGGTCGGGACAGACCCCTACGAGCAGTACTTC. The encoded protein is CASSLVGTDPYEQYF. The V and J genes are TRBV5-6 and TRBJ2-7; 7 nucleotides match TRBD1. The trim removed 0 bases at V and 2 bases at J, leaving 5 bases unmatched. Germline CDR1 is SGHDT and CDR2 is YYEEEE. The CDR3 has 15 amino acids.